This entry is about one TCR beta chain. Its antigen is currently not known. The sample holds no much larger clone one base away, and base qualities are not on file. This sample was included in a study of blood T cell repertoires in COVID-19 (TCRdb year 2020). For context, the study as a whole: The collaborator samples originated in the United States, Italy and Spain and spanned the acute and convalescent phases of COVID-19. Samples came from the ongoing ImmuneRACE study (first 160 participants) plus 1,254 subjects from 6 global collaborators. Where available, HLA class I and class II types were obtained from metadata supplied by the sample provider rather than from assay-based typing. Nearly every sample came with metadata listing a de-identified subject ID, COVID-19 status, age in years and sex. The repertoires were released in a freely available public database intended as a resource for research on the immune response to SARS-CoV-2. Deeply sampled blood TCRbeta repertoires from subjects exposed to, actively infected with, or recovered from COVID-19 were included in the dataset. The material from the prospective study consisted of cDNA or gDNA derived from T cells, B-cell-depleted T cells, or PBMCs. General study outcomes and caveats: The quantity of clinical and demographic metadata differed by source and by participant and was supplied without curation.

Collaborating institutions collected whole blood in K2EDTA tubes following their own protocols. For TCRbeta analysis, collaborator samples were shipped as frozen whole blood, as isolated PBMCs, or as DNA extracted from either sample type. The germline V gene yields WSHSY for CDR1 and SAAADI for CDR2. The CDR3 has 15 amino acids, counting the end cysteine and phenylalanine. Of the read, only the CDR3 DNA is kept; its 45 bases are in frame from base 1. Trimmed from V: 5 bases; trimmed from J: 4 bases; junction bases lacking a gene match: 7. The immunoSEQ Assay, a bias-controlled multiplex PCR, was used to amplify TCRbeta CDR3 regions from genomic DNA. Processing in the source paper ran as follows. The number of nucleated cells in each sample was estimated from the amplification of reference gene primers within the assay. To quantify the absolute abundance of each unique TCRbeta CDR3 rearrangement, sequence reads were collapsed and filtered. For each sample, productive Simpson clonality was calculated by taking the square root of Simpson's diversity index across productive rearrangements. This immuneACCESS table, as held by TCRdb, lists in-frame sequences with V and J called but not all clones. Of the missing ones, under half trace to an unresolved V gene in checked studies; the others have no known cause. V, J and clone size are taken as reported in that table, and D and trimming were inferred from the DNA itself. This sample holds 120,000 or so clones; roughly 90% were observed only once. The ten biggest clones cover roughly 7.6% of the sample.

This TCR derives from a man aged 50 to 59 with acute or convalescent COVID-19. The rearrangement combines TRBV10-2 with TRBJ2-1, with 8 bases aligning to TRBD2. Sequenced: peripheral blood. The CDR3 here reads CASSLEVAGYNEQFF. The nucleotides read TGCGCCAGCAGTTTGGAAGTAGCGGGGTACAATGAGCAGTTCTTC.